This paragraph covers one T cell receptor beta chain sequence. Its target is not known. This entry belongs to a study of T-cell reconstitution after alpha-beta-depleted transplantation in children. Study-level results: Alpha-beta T cells about two months after transplant reportedly derived from several hundred expanded graft clones.

The CDR3 is 12 residues long. Looked up from germline, CDR1 is DFQATT and CDR2 is SNEGSKA (reference sequence). V lost 8 bases to trimming and J lost 8 bases; unmatched junction nucleotides: 7. Preparing the TCRbeta library involved the use of unique molecular identifiers. A single record per CDR3 protein comes from TCRdb applying MiXCR to the PCR reads. The sample holds around 960,000 distinct CDR3 sequences; roughly 29% are singletons and the top ten take roughly 30%. The sequencing used PBMCs, mostly from graft donor cells, collected 360 days after TCRalphabeta/CD19-depleted stem cell transplant. The J gene is TRBJ2-1, the V gene TRBV20-1; 9 nucleotides line up with TRBD2. The TCR comes from a boy under two years old who had a stem cell transplant for SCID, so the T cells may come from the graft donor. The CDR3: CSLAGVGDEQFF. The CDR3 coding sequence is TGCAGTTTAGCGGGGGTGGGGGATGAGCAGTTCTTC.